This TCR beta chain was retrieved from a study of shared clonotypes between healthy human individuals. With V trimmed by 6 bases and J by 7 bases, 7 bases remained unmatched. Germline CDR1 SEHNR, CDR2 FQNEAQ (reference sequence). This CDR3 region has 13 residues. Study-wide findings and caveats: Only blood was sampled; tissue repertoires likely differ.

Profiling relied on immunoSEQ multiplex PCR, and the TCRdb table lists in-frame clones only, not all of them. Of approximately 1.4 million clones listed, 95% to 99% are singletons. As to this clone: The antigen is not known.

Sequences were obtained from naive CD4+ T cells sorted from blood. Subset denoted: CD45RA+ positively selected. This TCR was sampled from a man between 25 and 39 years old in good health. This chain uses TRBV7-9 with TRBJ1-2, with 8 bases identical to TRBD1. CDR3 sequence: CASRPDRVSGYTF. In DNA form, the CDR3 reads TGTGCCAGCAGACCGGACAGGGTTTCTGGCTACACCTTC.